The 10 T cell receptor beta chains in this list originate from one sample, sequenced in a study of cytomegalovirus exposure and HLA in healthy donors. Profiling relied on immunoSEQ multiplex PCR, and the TCRdb table lists in-frame clones only, not all of them. The sample holds 150,000 to 250,000 clones, roughly 88% seen once. The specimen was PBMCs. The receptors come from a woman aged 25-40 years in good health and CMV-seropositive.

V gene TRBV2 combines with J gene TRBJ2-7; 11 nucleotides agree with TRBD2. With V trimmed by 3 bases and J by 6 bases, 13 bases remained unmatched. This CDR3 comprises 17 residues. Germline V gives CDR1 SNHLY, CDR2 FYNNEI. The CDR3 DNA reads as TGTGCCAGCAGTGAGTCCGGGACTAGCGGCGCCACTAGCGAGCAGTACTTC. Translated, it gives CASSESGTSGATSEQYF.

V gene TRBV25-1 combines with J gene TRBJ2-1, with 7 bases matching TRBD1. Germline V gene data show CDR1 as MGHDK and CDR2 as SYGVNS. The CDR3 contains 16 residues. The V gene end was trimmed by 4 bases and the J gene end by 2 bases; junction bases not matched to a gene: 8. The CDR3 here is CASSGQGGITYNEQFF. As DNA, the CDR3 is TGTGCCAGCAGTGGACAAGGGGGCATCACCTACAATGAGCAGTTCTTC.

The J gene is TRBJ2-3, the V gene TRBV9, with 9 nucleotides matching TRBD2. CDR1 and CDR2 from the germline V gene are SGDLS and YYNGEE. V shed 3 bases and J 5 bases; nucleotides not matched to a gene: 10. The CDR3 has 16 residues. Here the CDR3 DNA reads TGTGCCAGCAGCGCCGAGCGGGAGGTAGTGGGAGATACGCAGTATTTT. Translating gives CASSAEREVVGDTQYF.

The rearrangement joins TRBV27 to TRBJ2-1; 9 bases line up with TRBD2. Per the germline V gene, CDR1 is MNHEY and CDR2 is SMNVEV (reference sequence). Trimming took 1 base from V and 2 from J; bases not matched to a gene: 6. The CDR3 is 17 amino acids. The CDR3, as DNA: TGTGCCAGCAGTTTATTTTCCCTAGCGGGGACCTACAATGAGCAGTTCTTC. Translated: CASSLFSLAGTYNEQFF.

The J gene is TRBJ2-1, the V gene TRBV5-1; D is possibly TRBD2 (6 bases). CDR3 size: 16 residues. Germline CDR1 reads SGHRS; CDR2 reads YFSETQ. V dropped 0 bases and J dropped 3 bases, with 13 bases sitting between them. CDR3 region: CASSLDGGTNYNEQFF. In DNA form, the CDR3 reads TGCGCCAGCAGCTTGGATGGCGGGACCAACTACAATGAGCAGTTCTTC.

The chain employs TRBV5-1 and TRBJ2-1; 7 bases map to TRBD2. The CDR3 is made up of 14 amino acids. Unmatched junction bases numbered 5, after V lost 6 bases and J lost 2 bases. Germline V CDR1 and CDR2: SGHRS, YFSETQ. The CDR3 is CASTSSGAYNEQFF. The CDR3 DNA follows: TGCGCCAGCACCTCGAGCGGGGCCTACAATGAGCAGTTCTTC.

This chain connects TRBV14 to TRBJ2-5, with TRBD1 matching over 9 bases. CDR3 length equals 15 residues. Unmatched junction bases numbered 5, after V lost 2 bases and J lost 4 bases. Germline V gives CDR1 SGHDN, CDR2 FVKESK. CDR3: CASSQLGDRVETQYF. DNA of the CDR3: TGTGCCAGCAGCCAACTCGGGGACAGGGTAGAGACCCAGTACTTC.

J is TRBJ2-2 and V is TRBV6-1; possibly TRBD2 for D (5 bases). The CDR3 length is 15 residues. Looked up from germline, CDR1 is MNHNS and CDR2 is SASEGT. V was shortened by 2 bases and J by 4 bases, with 11 bases between the two germline ends. CDR3 sequence reads: CASSELLGGTGELFF. For the CDR3, the DNA is TGTGCCAGCAGTGAATTATTAGGAGGCACCGGGGAGCTGTTTTTT.

The V and J genes are TRBV18 and TRBJ2-7; maybe TRBD1 (6 bases). Germline-derived CDR1 and CDR2 are KGHSH and LQKENI. This CDR3 is 15 amino acids long. Trimming shortened V by 5 bases and J by 0 bases, and 14 bases separated the two germline ends. DNA for the CDR3: TGTGCCAGCTCATTGACAGGAACCCCCTCCTACGAGCAGTACTTC. This encodes CASSLTGTPSYEQYF.

Written as DNA, the CDR3 is TGTGCCAGCAGTTACCGAGGGCCGGGCACAGATACGCAGTATTTT. Its translation: CASSYRGPGTDTQYF. The chain employs TRBV6-6 and TRBJ2-3, with D possibly matching TRBD2 (5 bases). V gave up 2 bases and J gave up 1 base, with 10 bases separating them. The CDR3 loop spans 15 amino acids. Germline lookup yields CDR1 MNHNY and CDR2 SVGAGI (reference sequence).